Shown below are 4 T cell receptor beta chains from a single sample sequenced in a study of cytomegalovirus exposure and HLA in healthy donors. The PCR contained 60 Vbeta and 13 Jbeta primers. TCRdb keeps only in-frame clones here, not all; method: immunoSEQ multiplex PCR. Of over 150,000 clones in the sample, roughly 78% were seen once. Sample: PBMCs. These receptor sequences come from a man in his forties in good health and CMV-seronegative.

This sequence joins TRBV19 and TRBJ2-7; possible D gene TRBD1, 5 bases. Looked up from germline, CDR1 is LNHDA and CDR2 is SQIVND (reference sequence). There are 15 residues in the CDR3. V lost 7 bases and J lost 6, with 22 bases in between. CDR3: CASTLTTDPISEQYF. The CDR3 nucleotides read TGTGCCAGTACTTTAACGACAGACCCGATAAGCGAGCAGTACTTC.

The chain employs TRBV28 and TRBJ2-3; D is possibly TRBD2 (5 bases). In germline, CDR1 is MDHEN, CDR2 SYDVKM. The V end lost 8 bases, the J end lost 0 bases, and 12 bases lay between the germline ends. The CDR3 spans 14 residues. The CDR3 spells CASGSGISTDTQYF. DNA of the CDR3: TGTGCCAGCGGTTCCGGGATCAGCACAGATACGCAGTATTTT.

The chain carries TRBV6-5 and TRBJ1-5, with a tentative D call TRBD1 (5 bases). Trimming stripped 5 bases from V and 0 bases from J, with 8 bases between. Looked up from germline, CDR1 is MNHEY and CDR2 is SVGAGI. This CDR3 comprises 14 residues. The CDR3 sequence is CASSEGDSNQPQHF. Written as DNA, the CDR3 is TGTGCCAGCAGTGAAGGGGATAGCAATCAGCCCCAGCATTTT.

Here the CDR3 reads CASSIRQEAYEQYF. CDR3 bases: TGTGCCAGCAGCATACGACAGGAGGCCTACGAGCAGTACTTC. The gene calls are TRBV7-2 and TRBJ2-7; tentatively, D is TRBD1 (6 bases). This CDR3 contains 14 residues. The V gene's germline CDR1 is SGHTA and CDR2 FQGNSA. Trimming cost V 5 bases and J 2 bases, with 13 bases left between them.